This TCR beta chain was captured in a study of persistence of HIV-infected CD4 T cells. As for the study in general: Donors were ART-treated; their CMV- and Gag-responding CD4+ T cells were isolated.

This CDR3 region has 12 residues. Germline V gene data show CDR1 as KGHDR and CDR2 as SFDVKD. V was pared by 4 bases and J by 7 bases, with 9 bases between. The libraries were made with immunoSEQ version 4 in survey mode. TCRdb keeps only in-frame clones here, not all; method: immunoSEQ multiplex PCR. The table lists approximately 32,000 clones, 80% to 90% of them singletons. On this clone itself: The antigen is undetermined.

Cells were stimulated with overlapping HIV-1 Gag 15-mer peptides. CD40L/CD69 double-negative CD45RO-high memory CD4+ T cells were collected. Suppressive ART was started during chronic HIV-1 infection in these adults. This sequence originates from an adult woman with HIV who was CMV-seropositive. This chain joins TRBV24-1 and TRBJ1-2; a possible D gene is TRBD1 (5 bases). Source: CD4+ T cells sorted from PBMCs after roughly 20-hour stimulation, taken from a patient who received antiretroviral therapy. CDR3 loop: CATSEQRGGYTF. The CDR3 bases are TGTGCCACCAGTGAACAGAGGGGTGGCTACACCTTC.